This TCR beta chain was captured in a study of blood T cell repertoires in COVID-19 (TCRdb year 2020). Notes on the research overall: Samples from collaborators originated in the United States, Italy and Spain and spanned both the acute and convalescent phases of COVID-19. Samples came from the ongoing ImmuneRACE study (first 160 participants) plus 1,254 subjects from 6 global collaborators. Subjects who had been exposed to COVID-19, were actively infected with it, or had recovered from it provided the deeply sampled blood TCRbeta repertoires that made up the dataset. The prospective study material was composed of cDNA or gDNA derived from T cells, B-cell-depleted T cells, or PBMCs. A freely available public database, intended as a resource for researchers studying the immune response to SARS-CoV-2, is where the repertoires were released. The sample metadata nearly always contained a de-identified subject ID, COVID-19 status, age in years and sex. Where HLA class I and class II types were available, the types were taken from metadata supplied by the sample provider, not from assay-based typing. Broader findings and caveats from the paper: Clinical and demographic metadata were provided uncurated, with the amount varying by source and participant.

Including the terminal cysteine and phenylalanine, the CDR3 comprises 12 residues. Just the 36-base CDR3 DNA is kept, in frame starting at base 1. Per the germline V gene (reference sequence), MNHEY is the CDR1 and SMNVEV is the CDR2. Turning to this clone: Its antigen has not been determined. A junction boundary mismatches the germline segment, possibly from a read error.

The immunoSEQ Assay, a bias-controlled multiplex PCR, was used to amplify TCRbeta CDR3 regions from genomic DNA. In the paper's pipeline: The number of nucleated cells in each sample was estimated from the amplification of reference gene primers within the assay. Sequence reads were collapsed and filtered to measure the absolute abundance of every unique TCRbeta CDR3 rearrangement. For each sample, productive Simpson clonality was calculated as the square root of Simpson's diversity index over productive rearrangements. Held by TCRdb, this immuneACCESS table contains in-frame sequences only and omits some clones. Under half of the omission traces to an unresolved V gene where checked; the cause of the rest is unknown. That table furnishes V, J and clone size, whereas the DNA furnished D and trimming. The table for this sample lists under 25,000 clones; 65% to 90% of them were counted only once. The top ten clonotypes cover 48% of the sample.

Whole blood was collected in K2EDTA tubes by collaborating institutions according to the institutions' own protocols. For TCRbeta analysis, collaborator samples were shipped as frozen whole blood, as isolated PBMCs, or as DNA extracted from either sample type. Sequences were obtained from peripheral blood. This clonotype was obtained from a man between 65 and 79 years old with acute or convalescent COVID-19. The sequence links TRBV27 to TRBJ2-7, with no D gene named confidently. At the DNA level, the sequence is TGTGCCAGCAGTTTATACTCCAACGAGCAGTACTTC. The resulting protein is CASSLYSNEQYF.